The clone carrying this T cell receptor (beta chain) was seen only a few times. What it recognizes is unknown. The data originate from a study of CD4+ T cells in melanoma. Findings and caveats of the study: A reported correlation linked neoantigen-specific CD4+ T cells to CD8+, macrophage and B cell function. Reportedly, melanoma neoantigen-specific CD4+ T cells showed varied differentiation states.

Sequencing was performed with immunoSEQ multiplex PCR; in TCRdb, only in-frame clones are kept and a portion is missing. The sample lists roughly 10,000 clones, around 65% seen once, with approximately 13% in the top ten. Trimming cost V 5 bases and J 6 bases; bases outside gene matches: 13. The CDR3 is 16 amino acids. Germline V gene lookup returns CDR1 LNHDA and CDR2 SQIVND (reference sequence). What was sequenced was cells from a culture (not recorded whether cultured in vitro). The genes are TRBV19 and TRBJ1-5, with 7 bases matching TRBD1. This TCR was recovered from a human donor with melanoma. CDR3 residues: CASSLRPRQGRQPQHF. CDR3 nucleotide sequence: TGTGCCAGTAGTCTTAGACCCAGACAGGGTCGTCAGCCCCAGCATTTT.